The 12 T cell receptor beta chains in this list originate from one sample, sequenced in a study of shared clonotypes between healthy human individuals. Clones were read by immunoSEQ multiplex PCR, and TCRdb kept only the in-frame ones, dropping some. Of over a million clones listed, approximately 98% are singletons. Source material: naive CD4+ T cells sorted from blood. Subset of the sample: CD45RA+ positively selected. The receptors shown here come from a man aged 30 to 39 in good health.

V gene TRBV7-9 combines with J gene TRBJ2-3; D call uncertain. This CDR3 region has 15 residues. CDR1 and CDR2 from the germline V gene are SEHNR and FQNEAQ (reference sequence). Trimming shortened V by 2 bases and J by 4 bases, and 13 bases separated the two germline ends. This CDR3 is CASSLRPGWADTQYF. In nucleotides, the CDR3 is TGTGCCAGCAGCTTAAGACCGGGTTGGGCAGATACGCAGTATTTT.

This chain links TRBV7-2 with TRBJ2-2; D may be TRBD1 (5 bases). The CDR3 has 15 residues. Germline V CDR1 and CDR2: SGHTA, FQGNSA. Trimming took off 2 bases at V and 2 bases at J, with 9 bases between the two ends. The CDR3 loop reads CASSLSRTNTGELFF. CDR3 nucleotides: TGTGCCAGCAGCTTAAGTAGGACAAACACCGGGGAGCTGTTTTTT.

The rearrangement links TRBV6-5 to TRBJ2-2; D may be TRBD1 (5 bases). The CDR3 sequence is 14 residues long. Germline V gene sequence: CDR1 MNHEY, CDR2 SVGAGI. Trimming removed 7 bases from V and 7 bases from J, with 16 bases in between. The CDR3 spells CASTRYRFSGELFF. CDR3 bases: TGTGCCAGCACCCGCTACAGGTTCAGCGGGGAGCTGTTTTTT.

This clone appeared once. This sequence joins TRBV27 and TRBJ2-7; D may be TRBD1 or TRBD2 (5 bases each). CDR1 and CDR2 from the germline V gene are MNHEY and SMNVEV (reference sequence). V lost 11 bases, J lost 7 bases, and 45 bases lay in between. The CDR3 is 21 amino acids. CDR3 residues: CAWRTLWCWSGCWGRPGEQYF. DNA of the CDR3: TGTGCCTGGCGGACTTTGTGGTGCTGGAGTGGGTGTTGGGGCAGGCCGGGGGAGCAGTACTTC.

The V call is TRBV29-1, the J call TRBJ2-1; D unresolved. Deletions cut 3 bases from V and 0 bases from J, with 12 bases between. CDR3 length: 15 residues. The germline CDR1 and CDR2 sequences are SQVTM and ANQGSEA. This chain's CDR3 is CSVEGQMSSYNEQFF. The CDR3 region has the DNA TGCAGCGTTGAGGGCCAGATGAGCTCCTACAATGAGCAGTTCTTC.

This sequence joins TRBV4-1 and TRBJ2-2; TRBD1 agrees at 8 bases. The CDR3 sequence is 17 residues long. From germline, CDR1 is MGHRA and CDR2 YSYEKL. V shed 4 bases, J shed 1 base, and the junction held 8 bases outside the gene matches. The CDR3 DNA is TGCGCCAGCAGCCTTCTAACCGGGACAGGGAACACCGGGGAGCTGTTTTTT. It translates to CASSLLTGTGNTGELFF.

The genes are TRBV19 and TRBJ2-3, with D hard to call. Trimming took off 3 bases at V and 1 base at J, with 11 bases between the two ends. This CDR3 has 15 amino acids. CDR1 LNHDA and CDR2 SQIVND come from the germline V gene (reference sequence). The CDR3 DNA follows: TGTGCCAGTAGTATCGTGAACTTGGGCACAGATACGCAGTATTTT. It codes for CASSIVNLGTDTQYF.

The chain uses TRBV29-1 and TRBJ2-5; D might be TRBD2 (6 bases). Trimming shortened V by 4 bases and J by 2 bases, and 14 bases separated the two germline ends. The CDR3 loop spans 14 amino acids. Germline CDR1 and CDR2: SQVTM and ANQGSEA. CDR3 loop: CSVARGAGQETQYF. Here the CDR3 DNA reads TGCAGCGTTGCACGGGGCGCGGGACAAGAGACCCAGTACTTC.

The chain is built from TRBV28 and TRBJ2-5; unclear D gene. V was trimmed by 5 bases and J by 5 bases, leaving 9 bases between them. The germline gives CDR1 MDHEN, CDR2 SYDVKM. The CDR3 totals 12 residues. The CDR3 nucleotides are TGTGCCAGCAGTCTCTCCCGGGAGACCCAGTACTTC. Translation: CASSLSRETQYF.

The chain is built from TRBV7-2 and TRBJ2-1; D is uncertain. Trimming pared 0 bases from V and 14 bases from J, leaving 14 bases between. There are 13 residues in the CDR3. The V gene's germline CDR1 is SGHTA and CDR2 FQGNSA. The CDR3 spells CASSLALLERKFF. The CDR3 region has the DNA TGTGCCAGCAGCTTAGCACTACTCGAGAGGAAGTTCTTC.

The gene calls are TRBV10-3 and TRBJ2-2; D possibly corresponds to TRBD1 (5 bases). Trimming left V 5 bases short and J 2 bases short, with 9 bases between. The CDR3 loop spans 14 amino acids. Germline V gene lookup returns CDR1 ENHRY and CDR2 SYGVKD. In DNA, the CDR3 is TGTGCCATCAGTTACGGACATAACACCGGGGAGCTGTTTTTT. Encoded protein: CAISYGHNTGELFF.

V gene TRBV11-3 combines with J gene TRBJ2-2; a weak D match, TRBD2 (5 bases). Trimming pared 6 bases from V and 0 bases from J, leaving 11 bases between. Germline-derived CDR1 and CDR2 are SGHNT and YENEEA. The CDR3 extends over 15 amino acids. The CDR3: CASSSAEANTGELFF. As DNA, the CDR3 is TGTGCCAGCAGTTCAGCGGAGGCGAACACCGGGGAGCTGTTTTTT.